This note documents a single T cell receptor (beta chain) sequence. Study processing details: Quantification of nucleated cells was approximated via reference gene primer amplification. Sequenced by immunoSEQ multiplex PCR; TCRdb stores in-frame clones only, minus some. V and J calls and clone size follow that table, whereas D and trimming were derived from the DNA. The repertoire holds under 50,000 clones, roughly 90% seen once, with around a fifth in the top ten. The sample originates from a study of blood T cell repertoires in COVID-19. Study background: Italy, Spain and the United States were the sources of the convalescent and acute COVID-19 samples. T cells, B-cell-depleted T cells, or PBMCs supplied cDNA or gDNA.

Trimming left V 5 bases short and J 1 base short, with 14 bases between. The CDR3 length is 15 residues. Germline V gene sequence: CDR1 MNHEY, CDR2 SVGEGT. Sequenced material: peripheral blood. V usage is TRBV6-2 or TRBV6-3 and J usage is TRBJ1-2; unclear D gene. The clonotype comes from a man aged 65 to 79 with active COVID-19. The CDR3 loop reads CASSPLVRSNYGYTF. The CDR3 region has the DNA TGTGCCAGCAGTCCCCTCGTGAGGAGTAACTATGGCTACACCTTC.